The rows below give T cell receptor beta chains drawn from one sample of a study of lung T cells in sarcoidosis with Löfgren's syndrome. TCRdb used MiXCR to reprocess the reads, holding one entry per CDR3 protein. The table has about 1,100 distinct CDR3 sequences, roughly 28% seen once; the top ten hold around 7.8%. What was sequenced was CD4+ T cells from PBMCs. The source is a human donor with sarcoidosis (Löfgren's syndrome or another form), or a control subject (not recorded which). CDR3s include the opening cysteine and the closing phenylalanine or tryptophan. The order of the fields is CDR3 protein, CDR3 DNA, V gene, D gene, J gene, clone size. A D gene is named only where the DNA matches it firmly. Where a row states a size, it is once, few, many or the class of an expanded clone; other rows omit it.

CDR3: CASSYNSRPLHF; DNA: TGTGCCAGCAGTTACAATTCGCGGCCCCTCCACTTT; V: TRBV6-6; D: NA; J: TRBJ1-6; size: medium-sized
CDR3: CASSYSGNTEAFF; DNA: TGTGCCAGCAGCTACTCAGGGAACACTGAAGCTTTCTTT; V: TRBV7-2; D: NA; J: TRBJ1-1; size: large
CDR3: CASNLFSGSRETQCF; DNA: TGTGCCAGCAATCTTTTTTCGGGATCTCGAGAGACCCAGTGCTTC; V: TRBV28; D: NA; J: TRBJ2-5; size: NA
CDR3: CASSKLQGMISPLHF; DNA: TGTGCCAGCAGTAAGCTACAGGGTATGATTTCACCCCTCCACTTT; V: TRBV5-6; D: NA; J: TRBJ1-6; size: medium-sized
CDR3: CASRAQWDEQFF; DNA: TGTGCCAGCAGAGCCCAATGGGATGAGCAGTTCTTC; V: TRBV2; D: NA; J: TRBJ2-1; size: large
CDR3: CASSYPSSYNEQFF; DNA: TGTGCCAGCAGTTACCCAAGCTCCTACAATGAGCAGTTCTTC; V: TRBV6-9; D: NA; J: TRBJ2-1; size: NA
CDR3: CSARALPAGGLEIQYF; DNA: TGCAGTGCTAGAGCTCTCCCGGCAGGGGGGCTGGAGATCCAGTACTTC; V: TRBV20-1; D: NA; J: TRBJ2-5; size: NA
CDR3: CASSYRGSVQTQYF; DNA: TGTGCCAGCAGTTACAGGGGTTCGGTACAGACGCAGTATTTT; V: TRBV27; D: TRBD1; J: TRBJ2-3; size: medium-sized
CDR3: CSALDRVQSQHF; DNA: TGCAGTGCCCTGGACAGGGTACAGTCCCAGCATTTT; V: TRBV20-1; D: TRBD1; J: TRBJ1-5; size: NA
CDR3: CASSVGSNQPQHF; DNA: TGTGCCAGCAGTGTAGGGAGCAATCAGCCCCAGCATTTT; V: TRBV2; D: NA; J: TRBJ1-5; size: large
CDR3: CASSARGKRTANTEAFF; DNA: TGTGCCAGCAGCGCAAGGGGGAAAAGGACAGCGAACACTGAAGCTTTCTTT; V: TRBV9; D: NA; J: TRBJ1-1; size: NA
CDR3: CASSYGADTETFF; DNA: TGCGCCAGCTCCTACGGGGCCGACACTGAAACTTTCTTT; V: TRBV5-1; D: NA; J: TRBJ1-1; size: many
CDR3: CANRTEKSNQPQYF; DNA: TGTGCCAACAGGACAGAGAAGAGCAATCAGCCCCAGTATTTT; V: TRBV2; D: NA; J: TRBJ2-3; size: NA
CDR3: CASSLAGGRNTIYF; DNA: TGTGCCAGCAGCTTAGCTGGAGGGCGAAACACCATATATTTT; V: TRBV7-6; D: NA; J: TRBJ1-3; size: large
CDR3: CASILQAGHLHF; DNA: TGTGCCAGCATCCTACAGGCGGGCCACCTCCACTTT; V: TRBV7-2; D: NA; J: TRBJ1-6; size: NA
CDR3: CASSLAFLPSNQPQHF; DNA: TGTGCCAGCAGCTTAGCATTTCTCCCCTCCAATCAGCCCCAGCATTTT; V: TRBV7-9; D: NA; J: TRBJ1-5; size: large
CDR3: CSARALPTGGLETQYF; DNA: TGCAGTGCTAGAGCTCTCCCGACAGGGGGGCTGGAGACCCAGTACTTC; V: TRBV20-1; D: TRBD1; J: TRBJ2-5; size: medium-sized
CDR3: CSARVDSSNTYEQYF; DNA: TGCAGTGCTAGAGTTGACAGCAGTAACACCTACGAGCAGTACTTC; V: TRBV20-1; D: NA; J: TRBJ2-7; size: many
CDR3: CASSQIDPEGNTIYF; DNA: TGTGCCAGCAGTCAAATAGACCCAGAGGGAAACACCATATATTTT; V: TRBV28; D: NA; J: TRBJ1-3; size: large
CDR3: CVSSLYPVTSEQYF; DNA: TGTGTCAGCAGCTTATACCCCGTGACCTCCGAGCAGTACTTC; V: TRBV7-2; D: NA; J: TRBJ2-7; size: NA
CDR3: CASSQGTGTSDTQYF; DNA: TGCGCCAGCAGCCAAGGGACAGGAACCTCAGATACGCAGTATTTT; V: TRBV4-1; D: TRBD1; J: TRBJ2-3; size: NA
CDR3: CASSQDRSRLYGYTF; DNA: TGTGCCAGCAGCCAAGATCGTAGCAGACTCTATGGCTACACCTTC; V: TRBV4-2; D: NA; J: TRBJ1-2; size: medium-sized
CDR3: CASSAGQGGEQYF; DNA: TGTGCCAGCTCTGCCGGGCAGGGAGGCGAGCAGTACTTC; V: TRBV18; D: NA; J: TRBJ2-7; size: medium-sized
CDR3: CAISESRQGTSGSPLHF; DNA: TGTGCCATCAGTGAGTCTAGACAGGGGACGAGCGGATCACCCCTCCACTTT; V: TRBV10-3; D: TRBD1; J: TRBJ1-6; size: few
CDR3: CASGNPTRNTGGLFF; DNA: TGTGCCAGCGGCAACCCGACAAGAAACACCGGGGGGCTGTTTTTT; V: TRBV7-9; D: NA; J: TRBJ2-2; size: NA
CDR3: CASSLGTSTDTQYF; DNA: TGTGCCAGCAGTTTAGGTACTAGCACAGATACGCAGTATTTT; V: TRBV12-3/TRBV12-4; D: NA; J: TRBJ2-3; size: medium-sized
CDR3: CANSMSDTRYF; DNA: TGTGCCAATAGTATGTCAGATACGCGGTACTTT; V: TRBV19; D: NA; J: TRBJ2-3; size: NA
CDR3: CSDRYGTNQPQHF; DNA: TGCAGCGATAGATACGGTACCAATCAGCCCCAGCATTTT; V: TRBV29-1; D: NA; J: TRBJ1-5; size: medium-sized
CDR3: CASSRTGGLNQPQHF; DNA: TGTGCCAGCAGTCGAACCGGGGGGCTCAATCAGCCCCAGCATTTT; V: TRBV28; D: NA; J: TRBJ1-5; size: medium-sized
CDR3: CSARDRVTEAFF; DNA: TGCAGTGCTCGCGACAGGGTGACTGAAGCTTTCTTT; V: TRBV20-1; D: TRBD1; J: TRBJ1-1; size: medium-sized